The rows below give T cell receptor beta chains drawn from one sample of a study of blood T cells in healthy people across ages. Using its own MiXCR run on the 5' RACE reads, TCRdb lists one record per CDR3 protein. Among hundreds of thousands of distinct CDR3 sequences listed, roughly 50% were seen once. Material: blood. These receptors came from a man aged 30-40 years in good health. The CDR3 runs from the conserved cysteine through the conserved F or W. Fields, in order: D gene, clone size, J gene, V gene, CDR3 DNA, CDR3 protein. The D gene is left open where the match is weak. Clone size, where shown, is once, few, many, or a class for clones that have expanded.

D gene: -; clone size: -; J gene: TRBJ2-2; V gene: TRBV6-6; CDR3 DNA: TGTGCCAGCAACTTCCTCACCGGGGAGCTGTTTTTT; CDR3 protein: CASNFLTGELFF
D gene: -; clone size: -; J gene: TRBJ1-1; V gene: TRBV4-3; CDR3 DNA: TGCGCCAGCAGCCATCGGATGGACAGACCGAACACTGAAGCTTTCTTT; CDR3 protein: CASSHRMDRPNTEAFF
D gene: -; clone size: -; J gene: TRBJ1-3; V gene: TRBV5-1; CDR3 DNA: TGCGCCAGCAGCCAAGGGACGGGGGGAAACACCATATATTTT; CDR3 protein: CASSQGTGGNTIYF
D gene: -; clone size: -; J gene: TRBJ1-4; V gene: TRBV20-1; CDR3 DNA: TGCAGTGCTAGAGTCGGGGAAGAAAAACTGTTTTTT; CDR3 protein: CSARVGEEKLFF
D gene: -; clone size: -; J gene: TRBJ2-1; V gene: TRBV7-2; CDR3 DNA: TGTGCCAGCAGCTTAAACAGCGGCAATGAGCAGTTCTTC; CDR3 protein: CASSLNSGNEQFF
D gene: -; clone size: -; J gene: TRBJ2-1; V gene: TRBV14; CDR3 DNA: TGTGCCAGCAGCCAAGGGTCCATTCTGTATGAGCAGTTCTTC; CDR3 protein: CASSQGSILYEQFF
D gene: -; clone size: -; J gene: TRBJ2-7; V gene: TRBV11-3; CDR3 DNA: TGTGCCAGCAGCCCATGGGGACAAACTGGCGAGCAGTACTTC; CDR3 protein: CASSPWGQTGEQYF
D gene: -; clone size: -; J gene: TRBJ2-5; V gene: TRBV2; CDR3 DNA: TGTGCCAGGGAAAGGCAGGAAGAGACCCAGTACTTC; CDR3 protein: CARERQEETQYF
D gene: -; clone size: -; J gene: TRBJ2-5; V gene: TRBV13; CDR3 DNA: TGTGCCAGCAGCTCGGGTCTTCGAGGGACCCAGTACTTC; CDR3 protein: CASSSGLRGTQYF
D gene: -; clone size: -; J gene: TRBJ2-5; V gene: TRBV20-1; CDR3 DNA: TGCAGCCTTGAGCCCATCGGCGAGACCCAGTACTTC; CDR3 protein: CSLEPIGETQYF
D gene: -; clone size: few; J gene: TRBJ2-7; V gene: TRBV4-3; CDR3 DNA: TGCGCCAGCAGCCAAGACCCAAAAGGGTACGAGCAGTACTTC; CDR3 protein: CASSQDPKGYEQYF
D gene: TRBD1; clone size: -; J gene: TRBJ1-1; V gene: TRBV3-1; CDR3 DNA: TGTGCCAGCAGCCAGGGGACAGGGGCAATTTATACTGAAGCTTTCTTT; CDR3 protein: CASSQGTGAIYTEAFF
D gene: -; clone size: -; J gene: TRBJ2-4; V gene: TRBV25-1; CDR3 DNA: TGTGCCAGCAGTGAATGGAGCGGGTCTGACATTCAGTACTTC; CDR3 protein: CASSEWSGSDIQYF
D gene: TRBD2; clone size: few; J gene: TRBJ2-3; V gene: TRBV29-1; CDR3 DNA: TGCAGCGTTGAACCCAGCGGGAGGCCCACAGATACGCAGTATTTT; CDR3 protein: CSVEPSGRPTDTQYF
D gene: TRBD2; clone size: -; J gene: TRBJ2-3; V gene: TRBV27; CDR3 DNA: TGTGCCAGCAAAGGACTAGCAGGAGATACGCAGTATTTT; CDR3 protein: CASKGLAGDTQYF
D gene: -; clone size: -; J gene: TRBJ2-5; V gene: TRBV12-3/TRBV12-4; CDR3 DNA: TGTGCCAGCAGTTTGGGGGTGGGAGTTGCGACCCAGTACTTC; CDR3 protein: CASSLGVGVATQYF
D gene: -; clone size: -; J gene: TRBJ2-1; V gene: TRBV20-1; CDR3 DNA: TGCAGTGCTAGCGGGCTAGCCAATGAGCAGTTCTTC; CDR3 protein: CSASGLANEQFF
D gene: -; clone size: -; J gene: TRBJ2-5; V gene: TRBV3-1; CDR3 DNA: TGTGCCGGCAGCCAAGCCCTCGGCCTTGGGGGGAAGACCCAGTACTTC; CDR3 protein: CAGSQALGLGGKTQYF
D gene: -; clone size: once; J gene: TRBJ1-1; V gene: TRBV7-2; CDR3 DNA: TGTGCCAGCAGCTTGGGCGAGCACACTGAAGCTTTCTTT; CDR3 protein: CASSLGEHTEAFF